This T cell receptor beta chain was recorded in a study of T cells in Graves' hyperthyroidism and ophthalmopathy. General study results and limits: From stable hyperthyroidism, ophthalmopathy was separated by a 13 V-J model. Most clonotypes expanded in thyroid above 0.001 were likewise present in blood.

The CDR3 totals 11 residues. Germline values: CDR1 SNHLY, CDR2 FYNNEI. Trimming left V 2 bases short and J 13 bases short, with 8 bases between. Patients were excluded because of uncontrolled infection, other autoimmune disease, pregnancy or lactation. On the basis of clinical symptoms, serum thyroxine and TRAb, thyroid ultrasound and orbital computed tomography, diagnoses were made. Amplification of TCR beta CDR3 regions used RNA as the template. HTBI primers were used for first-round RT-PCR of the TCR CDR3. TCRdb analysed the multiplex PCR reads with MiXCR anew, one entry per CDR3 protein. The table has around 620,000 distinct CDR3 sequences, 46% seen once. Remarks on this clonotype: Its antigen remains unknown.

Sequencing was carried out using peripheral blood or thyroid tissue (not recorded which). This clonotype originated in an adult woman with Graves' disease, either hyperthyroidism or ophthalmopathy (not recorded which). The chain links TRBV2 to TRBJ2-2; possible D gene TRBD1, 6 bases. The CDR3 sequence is CASSESRGLFF. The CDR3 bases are TGTGCCAGCAGTGAAAGCAGGGGGCTGTTTTTT. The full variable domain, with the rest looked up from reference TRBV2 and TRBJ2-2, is EPEVTQTPSHQVTQMGQEVILRCVPISNHLYFYWYRQILGQKVEFLVSFYNNEISEKSEIFDDQFSVERPDGSNFTLKIRSTKLEDSAMYFCASSESRGLFFGEGSRLTVL.